Each of the 18 T cell receptor beta chains below was sequenced from the same sample in a study of cytomegalovirus exposure and HLA in healthy donors. Vbeta (60) and Jbeta (13) primers were used in the PCR. Produced via immunoSEQ multiplex PCR; TCRdb's table is partial and in-frame only. The table records roughly 200,000 clones, 70% to 90% of them present only once. Input material: PBMCs. These receptors were taken from a woman in her 30s in good health and CMV-seronegative.

This chain uses TRBV2 with TRBJ2-3, with TRBD1 as a possible D gene (5 bases). The V and J ends lost 6 bases and 4 bases respectively, with 17 bases between them. Germline V gene data show CDR1 as SNHLY and CDR2 as FYNNEI. The CDR3 sequence is 15 residues long. The CDR3 is CASRRDPGPSDTQYF. In DNA form, the CDR3 reads TGTGCCAGCAGACGAGATCCAGGGCCCTCAGATACGCAGTATTTT.

This clone turned up a few times. The chain uses TRBV11-2 and TRBJ2-3, with D perhaps TRBD2 (5 bases). The V and J ends lost 5 bases and 5 bases respectively, with 17 bases between them. Germline CDR1 reads SGHAT; CDR2 reads FQNNGV. CDR3 length: 15 residues. The CDR3 is CASSTSGYLGDTQYF. DNA of the CDR3: TGTGCCAGCAGCACAAGCGGATACCTGGGAGATACGCAGTATTTT.

A few counts support this clone. J is TRBJ2-5 and V is TRBV10-1, with 11 bases matching TRBD1. The CDR3 length is 15 residues. V shed 3 bases and J 5 bases; nucleotides not matched to a gene: 5. Germline CDR1 WNHNN, CDR2 SYGVQD (reference sequence). Here the CDR3 reads CASSDRTGGIETQYF. In nucleotides, the CDR3 is TGCGCCAGCAGTGACCGGACAGGGGGCATCGAGACCCAGTACTTC.

This clone showed up just a few times. The V call is TRBV5-1, the J call TRBJ2-2; D is perhaps TRBD2 (6 bases). The germline gives CDR1 SGHRS, CDR2 YFSETQ. V lost 3 bases and J 4 bases, leaving 19 bases between the germline ends. This CDR3 has 17 amino acids. CDR3 sequence (DNA): TGCGCCAGCAGCTGGCCCCTGGAGCGGGTGCCCACCGGGGAGCTGTTTTTT. Its translation: CASSWPLERVPTGELFF. Looking up the rest from reference TRBV5-1 and TRBJ2-2 gives the full variable domain: KAGVTQTPRYLIKTRGQQVTLSCSPISGHRSVSWYQQTPGQGLQFLFEYFSETQRNKGNFPGRFSGRQFSNSRSEMNVSTLELGDSALYLCASSWPLERVPTGELFFGEGSRLTVL.

The table lists this clone with a few counts. V and J are TRBV9 and TRBJ1-3, with D tentatively TRBD1 (6 bases). Trimming left V 0 bases short and J 3 bases short, with 7 bases between. Germline-derived CDR1 and CDR2 are SGDLS and YYNGEE. The CDR3 length is 14 residues. The CDR3 here is CASSVARGGNTIYF. CDR3 bases: TGTGCCAGCAGCGTAGCCAGGGGTGGAAACACCATATATTTT.

The chain employs TRBV7-2 and TRBJ2-7, with D possibly matching TRBD2 (5 bases). Looked up from germline, CDR1 is SGHTA and CDR2 is FQGNSA. The length of the CDR3 is 15 residues. V lost 5 bases to trimming and J lost 0 bases, with 14 bases between them. CDR3 in DNA: TGTGCCAGCAGCAAGAGGGCCTCTAGCTCCTACGAGCAGTACTTC. Translating gives CASSKRASSSYEQYF. The full variable domain, completed using reference TRBV7-2 and TRBJ2-7, is GAGVSQSPSNKVTEKGKDVELRCDPISGHTALYWYRQSLGQGLEFLIYFQGNSAPDKSGLPSDRFSAERTGGSVSTLTIQRTQQEDSAVYLCASSKRASSSYEQYFGPGTRLTVT.

The rearrangement links TRBV4-1 to TRBJ1-4, with 10 bases lining up with TRBD1. CDR1 is MGHRA and CDR2 is YSYEKL in the germline V gene. CDR3 length: 14 amino acids. V was pared by 4 bases and J by 6 bases, with 2 bases of the junction left unmatched. This CDR3 is CASSRGTGDEKLFF. The CDR3 DNA sequence: TGCGCCAGCAGCCGCGGGACAGGGGATGAAAAACTGTTTTTT.

This chain uses TRBV2 with TRBJ2-7, with D maybe TRBD2 (6 bases). CDR3 length: 13 amino acids. Germline values: CDR1 SNHLY, CDR2 FYNNEI. Trimming cost V 3 bases and J 4 bases, with 10 bases left between them. The CDR3 DNA reads TGTGCCAGCAGTGAGGACTACCTATACGAGCAGTACTTC. Its protein product is CASSEDYLYEQYF.

This clone was seen a single time. The V call is TRBV28, the J call TRBJ2-1, with 15 bases matching TRBD2. This CDR3 is 16 amino acids long. V gave up 6 bases and J gave up 8 bases; unmatched junction bases: 8. Per the germline V gene, CDR1 is MDHEN and CDR2 is SYDVKM. CDR3 sequence: CASSSQGLAGGDEQFF. CDR3 sequence (DNA): TGTGCCAGCAGCTCTCAGGGACTAGCGGGAGGTGATGAGCAGTTCTTC.

This sequence joins TRBV19 and TRBJ2-1; D possibly corresponds to TRBD1 (5 bases). The germline V and J ends were trimmed by 3 bases and 0 bases, with 12 bases remaining between them. CDR1 LNHDA and CDR2 SQIVND come from the germline V gene (reference sequence). CDR3 size: 16 residues. The CDR3 sequence is CASSMTETYSYNEQFF. DNA of the CDR3: TGTGCCAGTAGTATGACAGAAACTTACTCCTACAATGAGCAGTTCTTC.

The V gene is TRBV5-4, the J gene TRBJ2-1, with TRBD1 matching 7 bases. In germline, CDR1 is SGHNT, CDR2 YYREEE (reference sequence). V lost 0 bases and J lost 8; bases outside the gene matches: 5. The CDR3 covers 14 residues. CDR3 DNA sequence: TGTGCCAGCAGCTTGGAGGGGGCCCGTGATGAGCAGTTCTTC. Protein sequence: CASSLEGARDEQFF.

The chain is built from TRBV2 and TRBJ2-7; D call uncertain. V was cut by 8 bases and J by 0 bases, with 11 bases left in between. The germline V gene encodes CDR1 SNHLY and CDR2 FYNNEI. CDR3 length: 13 amino acids. The CDR3 reads CASANGPSYEQYF. For the CDR3, the DNA is TGTGCCAGCGCAAATGGGCCCTCCTACGAGCAGTACTTC.

Written as DNA, the CDR3 is TGTGCCAGCAGTGGTGGGGGGGGCGAGTCCTACAATGAGCAGTTCTTC. Its translation is CASSGGGGESYNEQFF. The chain couples TRBV6-1 to TRBJ2-1, with a possible D match to TRBD2 (7 bases). Germline loops: CDR1 MNHNS, CDR2 SASEGT. The CDR3 covers 16 residues. V was pared by 4 bases and J by 1 base, with 14 bases between.

CDR3 coding DNA: TGTGCCAGCAGTGAAGCTTTCCGGGGTACGCAGTATTTT. The encoded protein is CASSEAFRGTQYF. The V call is TRBV6-1, the J call TRBJ2-3; possibly TRBD2 for D (5 bases). This CDR3 is built from 13 residues. Trimming pared 0 bases from V and 8 bases from J, leaving 9 bases between. Per the germline V gene, CDR1 is MNHNS and CDR2 is SASEGT.

The chain recombines TRBV9 with TRBJ1-3, with 9 bases identical to TRBD1. The CDR3 spans 15 residues. CDR1 and CDR2 (germline): SGDLS, YYNGEE. V was clipped by 4 bases and J by 4 bases; unmatched bases: 6. The CDR3, as DNA: TGTGCCAGCAGCCCGGGACAGGGCGGAGGAAACACCATATATTTT. Encoded protein: CASSPGQGGGNTIYF.

The chain recombines TRBV4-1 with TRBJ2-7; 8 bases fit TRBD1. Germline CDR1 and CDR2: MGHRA and YSYEKL. The CDR3 is 15 amino acids. The trim removed 2 bases at V and 6 bases at J, leaving 9 bases unmatched. CDR3 residues: CASSQSSRGPGEQYF. CDR3 coding DNA: TGCGCCAGCAGCCAAAGTAGCAGGGGGCCGGGCGAGCAGTACTTC.

A few counts support this clone. The J gene is TRBJ1-1, the V gene TRBV2, with a possible D match to TRBD1 (5 bases). Germline V gene data show CDR1 as SNHLY and CDR2 as FYNNEI. Trimming left V 6 bases short and J 0 bases short, with 11 bases between. This CDR3 comprises 14 residues. CDR3 residues: CASRARVMNTEAFF. CDR3 bases: TGTGCCAGCAGAGCCAGGGTAATGAACACTGAAGCTTTCTTT.

The chain uses TRBV7-2 and TRBJ2-1; TRBD2 aligns across 8 bases. V was pared by 5 bases and J by 9 bases, with 12 bases of the junction left unmatched. Germline assignment: CDR1 SGHTA and CDR2 FQGNSA. This CDR3 region has 15 residues. The CDR3 DNA reads as TGTGCCAGCAGCCCCCAAGGTCGCGGGAGGCCTGAGCAGTTCTTC. It encodes CASSPQGRGRPEQFF.